This TCR beta chain was found in a study of blood T cell repertoires in COVID-19. In its sample, this clone was seen a few times. Per the authors' pipeline: Amplification of reference gene primers was used by the study to estimate nucleated cell counts. Sequenced by immunoSEQ multiplex PCR; TCRdb stores in-frame clones only, minus some. That table is the source of V, J and clone size, and D and trimming were worked out from the DNA. This table holds around 230,000 clones, roughly four fifths found once. Trimming took 5 bases from V and 3 from J; bases not matched to a gene: 14. This CDR3 has 19 amino acids. Germline loops: CDR1 SEHNR, CDR2 FQNEAQ (reference sequence).

V and J are TRBV7-9 and TRBJ2-5; TRBD2 aligns across 14 bases. The sequence was collected from a woman older than 75 with acute or convalescent COVID-19. The specimen sequenced was peripheral blood. This CDR3 reads CASSRRTGTSGGPKETQYF. CDR3 bases: TGTGCCAGCAGCCGTCGAACCGGGACTAGCGGGGGACCTAAAGAGACCCAGTACTTC.